These 25 T cell receptor beta chains were all obtained from the same sample, sequenced in a study of regulatory T cells in long-lasting Graves disease (dated by TCRdb to about 2021). The intended sense of this specimen's time point label: newly diagnosed GD, antithyroid drugs for less than 3 months. For both TCR sequencing and RNA sequencing, RNA was extracted from PBMCs using TRIzol. Receptors were amplified or captured by multiplex PCR. TCRdb lists the instrument as Illumina HiSeq 4000. CDR3 regions were amplified by Arm-PCR with iRepertoire HTBI primers to construct TCR beta libraries. TCRdb took the public reads, trimmed them with fastp at Q25, ran MiXCR for clone calling and kept in-frame beta chains. When rows share a CDR3 protein, they turn into one entry using the most common DNA and genes. This sample is represented by about 530,000 distinct CDR3 sequences; about 16% of them were singletons. The ten largest clones add up to just under 25% of the sample.

These data were also reused for a study on T cells in Graves' hyperthyroidism and ophthalmopathy.

The sample consisted of peripheral blood mononuclear cells (PBMCs), taken at new diagnosis, from a patient treated with antithyroid drugs. The receptors shown here come from a middle-aged woman with Graves disease. Donor details come from another sample of the same person, matched by shared clones.

At least ten counts were recorded for this clonotype. The chain links TRBV7-2 to TRBJ2-1; D is undetermined. Trimming removed 3 bases from V and 2 bases from J, with 2 bases in between. The germline CDR1 and CDR2 sequences are SGHTA and FQGNSA. This CDR3 comprises 12 residues. CDR3 protein: CASSFTYNEQFF. CDR3 nucleotide sequence: TGTGCCAGCAGCTTTACCTACAATGAGCAGTTCTTC.

This clonotype was picked up one time. Here the CDR3 reads CASSSPSGGGGEKLFF. In DNA, the CDR3 is TGTGCCAGCAGCTCTCCTTCGGGAGGGGGCGGTGAAAAACTGTTTTTT. The chain employs TRBV7-9 and TRBJ1-4; 7 bases agree with TRBD1. CDR1 is SEHNR and CDR2 is FQNEAQ in the germline V gene (reference sequence). The CDR3 consists of 16 residues. With V trimmed by 4 bases and J by 7 bases, 12 bases remained unmatched.

The rearrangement joins TRBV19 to TRBJ1-1, with D perhaps matching TRBD1 (5 bases). Germline V gene sequence: CDR1 LNHDA, CDR2 SQIVND (reference sequence). V was pared by 3 bases and J by 0 bases, with 11 bases between. The CDR3 length is 15 residues. DNA of the CDR3: TGTGCCAGTAGTATTCAGGGAGCCGTGAACACTGAAGCTTTCTTT. Protein: CASSIQGAVNTEAFF.

V and J are TRBV6-5 and TRBJ1-5; D gene unclear. Trimming removed 4 bases at V and 5 bases at J, with 12 bases between. The germline gives CDR1 MNHEY, CDR2 SVGAGI. The CDR3 sequence is 14 residues long. The CDR3 sequence is CASSSLVGDQPQHF. CDR3 coding DNA: TGTGCCAGCAGTTCCCTGGTAGGCGATCAGCCCCAGCATTTT.

This sequence joins TRBV14 and TRBJ2-3; weak D call: TRBD1 (5 bases). The CDR3 consists of 15 residues. V was pared by 0 bases and J by 2 bases, with 9 bases between. Germline V gene data show CDR1 as SGHDN and CDR2 as FVKESK. The CDR3 coding sequence is TGTGCCAGCAGCCAAGAAACAGGTTACACAGATACGCAGTATTTT. Its translation is CASSQETGYTDTQYF.

This chain uses TRBV3-1 with TRBJ1-1; 8 positions agree with TRBD1. The germline CDR1 and CDR2 sequences are LGHDT and YNNKEL (reference sequence). The V gene end was trimmed by 4 bases and the J gene end by 0 bases; junction bases not matched to a gene: 16. The CDR3 has 19 residues. CDR3 in amino acids: CASSPESGGLYFLNTEAFF. CDR3 coding DNA: TGTGCCAGCAGCCCTGAGTCAGGGGGCTTGTATTTTCTGAACACTGAAGCTTTCTTT.

This clonotype was seen only a few times. This chain joins TRBV3-1 and TRBJ2-7, with a possible D match to TRBD1 (5 bases). This CDR3 has 16 residues. The V gene's germline CDR1 is LGHDT and CDR2 YNNKEL (reference sequence). Trimming took off 4 bases at V and 0 bases at J, with 16 bases between the two ends. CDR3 coding DNA: TGTGCCAGCAGCCTCTCTGGGGCCGTCGGCTCCTACGAGCAGTACTTC. Translation: CASSLSGAVGSYEQYF.

The chain employs TRBV18 and TRBJ1-1, with D possibly matching TRBD1 (6 bases). Trimming stripped 2 bases from V and 0 bases from J, with 16 bases between. Germline assignment: CDR1 KGHSH and CDR2 LQKENI. The CDR3 is made up of 17 amino acids. The CDR3, as DNA: TGTGCCAGCTCACCAAATTACGGGGGGGCTTTGAACACTGAAGCTTTCTTT. Residues: CASSPNYGGALNTEAFF.

This clonotype was counted many times. The chain joins TRBV7-6 to TRBJ2-5; D is possibly TRBD2 (5 bases). CDR3 length: 15 residues. V dropped 5 bases and J dropped 5 bases, with 18 bases sitting between them. The germline V gene encodes CDR1 SGHVS and CDR2 FNYEAQ. CDR3 sequence reads: CASSEGAIGVETQYF. CDR3 nucleotide sequence: TGTGCCAGCAGCGAAGGTGCGATCGGGGTCGAGACCCAGTACTTC. The full variable domain, rest sourced from reference TRBV7-6 and TRBJ2-5, is GAGVSQSPRYKVTKRGQDVALRCDPISGHVSLYWYRQALGQGPEFLTYFNYEAQQDKSGLPNDRFSAERPEGSISTLTIQRTEQRDSAMYRCASSEGAIGVETQYFGPGTRLLVL.

Comments on this clonotype: This may come from a read error, since a much larger clone is one base off. V gene TRBV20-1 combines with J gene TRBJ2-1, with 8 bases that match TRBD1. The CDR3 consists of 19 residues. The V segment lost 1 base and the J segment 0 bases; nucleotides outside the gene matches: 14. Germline CDR1 and CDR2: DFQATT and SNEGSKA (reference sequence). Here the CDR3 DNA reads TGCAGTGCTAGAGGATTAGGACAGGGAGTGTTGGCCTCCTACAATGAGCAGTTCTTC. This translates into CSARGLGQGVLASYNEQFF.

This clonotype was counted many times. The gene calls are TRBV3-1 and TRBJ2-3, with a weak D call TRBD2 (6 bases). Per germline, CDR1 LGHDT and CDR2 YNNKEL (reference sequence). The CDR3 is 15 residues long. The germline V and J ends were trimmed by 3 bases and 2 bases, with 12 bases remaining between them. CDR3 DNA: TGTGCCAGCAGCCAGGAGTTAGCGGACACAGATACGCAGTATTTT. It is translated as CASSQELADTDTQYF.

This clonotype was counted many times. The rearrangement links TRBV12-3 or TRBV12-4 to TRBJ2-1; 8 bases are a match to TRBD2. V shed 6 bases and J 4 bases; nucleotides not matched to a gene: 14. CDR3 length: 17 residues. The CDR3: CASRTRGSGDGYNEQFF. The CDR3 DNA sequence: TGTGCCAGCAGGACTAGGGGTAGCGGGGACGGGTACAATGAGCAGTTCTTC.

This clonotype came up a few times. The chain carries TRBV9 and TRBJ1-1; unclear D gene. Germline CDR1 SGDLS, CDR2 YYNGEE. This CDR3 has 15 amino acids. V lost 4 bases, J lost 0 bases, and 13 bases lay in between. The CDR3 region is CASSPRRQLNTEAFF. CDR3 nucleotides: TGTGCCAGCAGCCCCCGTCGGCAGCTGAACACTGAAGCTTTCTTT.

There are a few counts of this clonotype. The genes are TRBV6-1 and TRBJ2-7, with D perhaps matching TRBD1 (6 bases). V was pared by 9 bases and J by 0 bases, with 12 bases between. The CDR3 is made up of 13 amino acids. Looked up from germline, CDR1 is MNHNS and CDR2 is SASEGT. The CDR3 nucleotides are TGTGCCAGTGCCTGGGACACCTCCTACGAGCAGTACTTC. It yields the protein CASAWDTSYEQYF.

V and J are TRBV4-1 and TRBJ2-1, with 9 bases fitting TRBD2. Germline-derived CDR1 and CDR2 are MGHRA and YSYEKL. The CDR3 is 17 residues long. V trimming: 3 bases; J trimming: 7 bases; junction bases outside the gene matches: 13. CDR3 in DNA: TGCGCCAGCAGCCATTTATTAGCGGGGGTCATGGGGAATGAGCAGTTCTTC. Translating gives CASSHLLAGVMGNEQFF.

In its sample, this clonotype was seen many times. V usage is TRBV28 and J usage is TRBJ2-3; D perhaps matches TRBD1 (6 bases). Trimming took 7 bases from V and 2 from J, leaving 10 bases between them. The CDR3 runs 13 residues. Germline lookup yields CDR1 MDHEN and CDR2 SYDVKM. The CDR3: CASTWGHTDTQYF. CDR3 bases: TGTGCCAGCACTTGGGGGCACACAGATACGCAGTATTTT.

Note on this clonotype: This could be a read error, since a much larger clone is one nucleotide away. CDR3 in DNA: TGTACCAGCAGTATACAGGGTTGGGACACTGAAGCTTTCTTT. Translated, it gives CTSSIQGWDTEAFF. The gene calls are TRBV28 and TRBJ1-1, with a possible D match to TRBD1 (6 bases). The CDR3 is 14 residues long. Germline CDR1 and CDR2: MDHEN and SYDVKM.

On this clonotype: An end of the junction differs from the germline gene, which may be a read error. The rearrangement uses TRBV12-3 or TRBV12-4 and TRBJ2-3, with 8 bases matching TRBD2. The CDR3 contains 16 residues. The CDR3 region is CATSDGKRGHPDTQYF. The DNA of the CDR3 is TGTGCCACCAGTGATGGGAAGCGGGGGCACCCGGATACGCAGTATTTT.

This clonotype was seen more than once but under ten times. V is TRBV27 and J is TRBJ2-3; D ambiguous. The V gene's germline CDR1 is MNHEY and CDR2 SMNVEV (reference sequence). Trimming took off 3 bases at V and 1 base at J, with 11 bases between the two ends. CDR3 length: 15 amino acids. In DNA, the CDR3 is TGTGCCAGCAGTTTGTACCTTTCGGGCACAGATACGCAGTATTTT. Translated, it gives CASSLYLSGTDTQYF.

The J gene is TRBJ1-5, the V gene TRBV11-2; the match to TRBD1 covers 9 bases. The CDR3 runs to 15 residues. The V gene's germline CDR1 is SGHAT and CDR2 FQNNGV. With V trimmed by 1 base and J by 6 bases, 4 bases remained unmatched. The CDR3 coding sequence is TGTGCCAGCAGCTTAGGGGGACAGGGAAGTCAGCCCCAGCATTTT. Its translation: CASSLGGQGSQPQHF.

This clonotype was detected ten times or more. The genes are TRBV27 and TRBJ1-2; 7 nucleotides align to TRBD1. Trimming removed 5 bases from V and 6 bases from J; junction bases left unmatched: 9. The CDR3 runs to 14 residues. Germline CDR1 reads MNHEY; CDR2 reads SMNVEV (reference sequence). The CDR3 loop reads CASSVPGGRDGYTF. As DNA, the CDR3 is TGTGCCAGCAGTGTCCCAGGGGGGCGTGATGGCTACACCTTC.

The V and J genes are TRBV5-1 and TRBJ1-2; D uncertain. With 3 bases removed from V and 2 bases from J, the gap between germline ends came to 11 bases. The CDR3 sequence is 14 residues long. Germline V gene data show CDR1 as SGHRS and CDR2 as YFSETQ. This chain's CDR3 is CASSSEGRNYGYTF. CDR3 bases: TGCGCCAGCAGCTCCGAAGGCAGAAACTATGGCTACACCTTC.

At least ten counts were recorded for this clonotype. In DNA form, the CDR3 reads TGCAGCGTTGACGGCTCGGGACAGAACACTGAAGCTTTCTTT. It specifies CSVDGSGQNTEAFF. The chain links TRBV29-1 to TRBJ1-1, with D tentatively TRBD1 (6 bases). Trimming pared 3 bases from V and 1 base from J, leaving 12 bases between. CDR3 length equals 14 residues. In germline, CDR1 is SQVTM, CDR2 ANQGSEA.

J is TRBJ1-2 and V is TRBV6-1; 9 bases fit TRBD1. Trimming took 3 bases from V and 2 from J; bases not matched to a gene: 4. There are 15 residues in the CDR3. Germline V gene data show CDR1 as MNHNS and CDR2 as SASEGT. CDR3 nucleotides: TGTGCCAGCAGTGAGGGACAGGGACCAAACTATGGCTACACCTTC. It translates to CASSEGQGPNYGYTF.

This clonotype has just a few counts. This chain uses TRBV30 with TRBJ1-6, with D perhaps TRBD1 (6 bases). Germline lookup yields CDR1 GTSNPN and CDR2 SVGIG (reference sequence). V gave up 3 bases and J gave up 5 bases, with 11 bases separating them. CDR3 length: 14 residues. CDR3 residues: CAWRRGVNNSPLHF. CDR3 DNA: TGTGCCTGGAGGAGGGGGGTTAATAATTCACCCCTCCACTTT.